This is a list of T cell receptor beta chains from one sample in a study of T cells in narcolepsy. Profiled with immunoSEQ multiplex PCR; TCRdb holds only in-frame clones, not every one. The profile shows 23,000 or so clones, just under 85% of them singletons. Sequencing was carried out using CD45RA- memory CD4+ T cells from PBMCs. Every receptor here comes from a human donor with narcolepsy. Both conserved end residues are part of each CDR3. Each record gives: clone size, J gene, V gene, D gene, CDR3 DNA, CDR3 protein. The D gene is left open where the match is weak. Clone size is shown for a subset of rows, as once, few, many or a class of expanded clone.

>NA|TRBJ2-7|TRBV7-3|NA
TGTGCCAGCAGCCCGGGACCGAACTCCTACGAGCAGTACTTC
CASSPGPNSYEQYF
>NA|TRBJ2-3|TRBV7-2|NA
TGTGCCAGCAGCTTAGTATGGGCACCAGATACGCAGTATTTT
CASSLVWAPDTQYF
>NA|TRBJ1-6|TRBV5-6|NA
TGTGCCAGCAGCTTCGAGGGCCTAGAAACTAATTCACCCCTCCACTTT
CASSFEGLETNSPLHF
>NA|TRBJ2-3|TRBV7-2|NA
TGTGCCAGCAGCTCGAATGTCGGGGTGGATACGCAGTATTTT
CASSSNVGVDTQYF
>NA|TRBJ2-3|TRBV5-4|TRBD2
TGTGCCAGCAGCTTAGCGGGAGGCACAGATACGCAGTATTTT
CASSLAGGTDTQYF
>NA|TRBJ2-1|TRBV29-1|NA
TGCAGCTCACAAGTTTCGCAACCCAATGAGCAGTTCTTC
CSSQVSQPNEQFF
>NA|TRBJ2-7|TRBV11-3|TRBD2
TGTGCCAGCAGCTCTGCGGCGGGGGGGTCCTACGAGCAGTACTTC
CASSSAAGGSYEQYF
>NA|TRBJ1-1|TRBV6-5|NA
TGTGCCAGCAGTACAGCGAACACTGAAGCTTTCTTT
CASSTANTEAFF
>NA|TRBJ2-7|TRBV6-6|NA
TGTGCCAGCAGTTACTCCCCGGGACAATCCTACGAGCAGTACTTC
CASSYSPGQSYEQYF
>NA|TRBJ2-7|TRBV15|NA
TGTGCCACCAGCAGAGATACCCGGGGGCCCTACGAGCAGTACTTC
CATSRDTRGPYEQYF
>NA|TRBJ1-4|TRBV27|TRBD1
TGTGCCAGCAGTCTAAACAGGGGGGAAAAACTGTTTTTT
CASSLNRGEKLFF
>NA|TRBJ2-7|TRBV18|NA
TGTGCCAGCTCACCATCACCTAATCTCGAGCAGTACTTC
CASSPSPNLEQYF
>NA|TRBJ1-2|TRBV6-5|NA
TGTGCCAGCAGTTACACGGCAGGCAATGGCTACACCTTC
CASSYTAGNGYTF
>NA|TRBJ1-1|TRBV2|NA
TGTGCCGTAAGGAAGGGTATATTGGACAGCCCTGAAGCTTTCTTT
CAVRKGILDSPEAFF
>NA|TRBJ1-4|TRBV7-9|NA
TGTGCCAGCAGCTTCCATGGGGGTGGAAAGGAAAAACTGTTTTTT
CASSFHGGGKEKLFF
>NA|TRBJ1-1|TRBV11-3|NA
TGTGCCAGCAGCCTAGATGTTCGGTCTGAAGCTTTCTTT
CASSLDVRSEAFF
>NA|TRBJ1-4|TRBV13|NA
TGTGCCAGCGAGACACCTGCTAATGAAAAACTGTTTTTT
CASETPANEKLFF
>NA|TRBJ1-2|TRBV4-3|NA
TGCGCCAGCAGCCAAGAGACCCACAGCACAGGAGGCTACACCTTC
CASSQETHSTGGYTF
>NA|TRBJ2-5|TRBV6-5|NA
TGTGCCAGCAGTCGGGACTTACTACAAGAGACCCAGTACTTC
CASSRDLLQETQYF
>NA|TRBJ2-1|TRBV11-3|NA
TGTGCCAGCAGCTTAGGTAGGAGCAGGGAGGAGCAGTTCTTC
CASSLGRSREEQFF
>NA|TRBJ2-3|TRBV10-1|NA
TGCGCCAGCAGTGGGCTTATCCAGGGCACGCAGTATTTT
CASSGLIQGTQYF
>NA|TRBJ2-1|TRBV9|NA
TGTGCCAGCAGCGGGACGAAGGGGGTCCATTCCTACAATGAGCAGTTCTTC
CASSGTKGVHSYNEQFF
>NA|TRBJ2-7|TRBV11-2|NA
TGTGCCAGCAGCGTACCTAGCTCCGGAGCATCCGAGCAGTACTTC
CASSVPSSGASEQYF
>NA|TRBJ1-5|TRBV27|NA
TGTGCCAGCAGTTTACTGGGCCGGGGGCCGGCTCAGCCCCAGCATTTT
CASSLLGRGPAQPQHF
>once|TRBJ2-5|TRBV7-8|NA
TGTGCCAGCAGCTTAGGGGCATCGGGGTCGATATTGGAGACCCAGTACTTC
CASSLGASGSILETQYF
>NA|TRBJ1-1|TRBV6-6|NA
TGTGCCAGCAGGGAGAGCGGACTTTCGAACACTGAAGCTTTCTTT
CASRESGLSNTEAFF
>once|TRBJ1-2|TRBV28|NA
TGTGCCAGCAGTTCTCAATATGGCTACACCTTC
CASSSQYGYTF
>few|TRBJ1-2|TRBV29-1|NA
TGCAGCGTTGAGCTGGGGAGGGGCTACACCTTC
CSVELGRGYTF
>NA|TRBJ2-5|TRBV19|NA
TGTGCCAGTAGTATTGGGTGGGTCGGAGAGACCCAGTACTTC
CASSIGWVGETQYF
>NA|TRBJ2-3|TRBV19|NA
TGTGCCAGTAGTATAGGGACAGCGACATCAAGCGATACGCAGTATTTT
CASSIGTATSSDTQYF
>NA|TRBJ1-1|TRBV6-5|TRBD1
TGTGCCAGCAGTCGCCAGGGGGTTGGAGCTTTCTTT
CASSRQGVGAFF
>NA|TRBJ2-2|TRBV7-9|NA
TGTGCCAGCAGCTTGGCCCTAGCGAACGGGGAGCTGTTTTTT
CASSLALANGELFF
>NA|TRBJ1-3|TRBV6-5|NA
TGTGCCAGCATTTCTGGAAACACCATATATTTT
CASISGNTIYF
>NA|TRBJ1-2|TRBV6-5|NA
TGTGCCAGCAGCGATTCTACGACAGACTATGGCTACACCTTC
CASSDSTTDYGYTF
>NA|TRBJ2-1|TRBV19|TRBD2
TGTGCCAGTAGTTTAGCGGGAGGGGACAATGAGCAGTTCTTC
CASSLAGGDNEQFF
>NA|TRBJ2-1|TRBV18|NA
TGTGCCAGCTCGCCATTTCGGCGGACCTACAATGAGCAGTTCTTC
CASSPFRRTYNEQFF
>NA|TRBJ2-3|TRBV10-3|NA
TGTGCCATCAGCTCCCTCTCACCCCACTATTCTAGCCGCACAGATACGCAGTATTTT
CAISSLSPHYSSRTDTQYF
>NA|TRBJ1-5|TRBV27|NA
TGTGCCAGCAGATCCTTTCTACAGGGTAGGAATCAGCCCCAGCATTTT
CASRSFLQGRNQPQHF
>NA|TRBJ1-4|TRBV4-3|NA
TGCGCCAGCAGCCGACGACAGGATCGGGTAACTAATGAAAAACTGTTTTTT
CASSRRQDRVTNEKLFF
>NA|TRBJ2-7|TRBV19|TRBD2
TGTGCCAGTAGTATGGGGGGTAGCGGGACCTACGAGCAGTACTTC
CASSMGGSGTYEQYF
>NA|TRBJ1-2|TRBV6-5|TRBD1
TGTGCCAGCAGGATGGACAGGGCTTCCTATGGCTACACCTTC
CASRMDRASYGYTF
>NA|TRBJ1-2|TRBV6-1|TRBD1
TGTGCCACCGGACAGGGGTTCGGCTACACCTTC
CATGQGFGYTF
>NA|TRBJ2-1|TRBV29-1|TRBD1
TGCGGAGGTGAAGCCCGGGACAGGGGTTTAGGTGAGCAGTTCTTC
CGGEARDRGLGEQFF
>NA|TRBJ1-5|TRBV7-6|NA
TGTGCCAGCAGCTTAGGGGGGGATCAGCCCCAGCATTTT
CASSLGGDQPQHF